The rows below give T cell receptor beta chains drawn from one sample of a study of T cell repertoires in cytomegalovirus infection. TCRdb redid the calling of the reads with MiXCR, one entry per CDR3 protein. Found here are 500,000 to 600,000 distinct CDR3 sequences, 16% of them singletons; the top ten hold 24%. What was sequenced was CD8+ T cells from PBMCs. The receptors come from a human donor in good health (CMV status not recorded). Some clones in this sample may be carry-over from other donors' samples. The CDR3 runs from the conserved cysteine through the conserved F or W. The D gene is left open where the match is weak. Clone size is shown for a subset of rows, as once, few, many or a class of expanded clone.

>TRBJ2-1|-|TRBV27|many
CASSLAAMYNEQFF
TGTGCCAGCAGTTTAGCGGCAATGTACAATGAGCAGTTCTTC
>TRBJ2-7|TRBD2|TRBV29-1|-
CSVTGTSGGRSYEQYF
TGCAGCGTCACTGGGACTAGCGGGGGACGATCCTACGAGCAGTACTTC
>TRBJ2-1|-|TRBV28|-
CASSPPRDKQYNEQFF
TGTGCCAGCAGTCCTCCACGGGACAAGCAATACAATGAGCAGTTCTTC
>TRBJ2-5|TRBD2|TRBV2|-
CASGTSGQETQYF
TGTGCCAGCGGGACTAGCGGACAAGAGACCCAGTACTTC
>TRBJ2-1|TRBD2|TRBV19|few
CASSPVGSGSEQFF
TGTGCCAGTAGCCCGGTGGGTAGCGGGAGTGAGCAGTTCTTC
>TRBJ2-7|TRBD1|TRBV6-1|many
CASRTGTGAWKQYF
TGTGCCAGCAGAACCGGGACAGGGGCCTGGAAGCAGTACTTC
>TRBJ1-5|-|TRBV6-1|many
CASSEFIGRYNQPQHF
TGTGCCAGCAGTGAATTTATAGGCAGGTACAATCAGCCCCAGCATTTT
>TRBJ2-5|-|TRBV7-9|many
CASSPRTAYQETQYF
TGTGCCAGCAGCCCTCGGACAGCGTACCAAGAGACCCAGTACTTC
>TRBJ2-2|-|TRBV19|few
CASSLPLPGELFF
TGTGCCAGTAGCCTGCCGCTACCCGGGGAGCTGTTTTTT
>TRBJ1-1|TRBD1|TRBV7-9|few
CASSLGGTGGNTEAFF
TGTGCCAGCAGCTTAGGAGGGACAGGGGGGAACACTGAAGCTTTCTTT